This record concerns one TCR beta chain sequence. Germline lookup yields CDR1 SGHRS and CDR2 YFSETQ. CDR3 length: 16 residues. Deletions cut 0 bases from V and 4 bases from J, with 14 bases between. The sample originates from a study of patients and donors after allogeneic stem cell transplantation. TCRdb recomputed calls from the RT-PCR reads with MiXCR, one row per CDR3 protein. The sample holds tens of thousands of distinct CDR3 sequences, more than 25% seen once. Sequences were obtained from blood, either unsorted or a sorted T cell fraction (not recorded which). This chain connects TRBV5-1 to TRBJ2-4, with D perhaps given as TRBD1 or TRBD2 (5 bases each). This receptor was obtained from a human donor who was either an allogeneic HSCT recipient or a stem cell or donor lymphocyte infusion donor (not recorded which). It is not recorded whose cells these are; they may come from a transplant donor. CDR3 sequence reads: CASSLVPRDLKNIQYF. CDR3 coding DNA: TGCGCCAGCAGCTTGGTCCCCCGGGACCTAAAAAACATTCAGTACTTC.